This TCR beta chain was captured in a study of long-term antiretroviral therapy in people with HIV. Study-wide context: Of all samples, the earliest predate the 2015 immediate-ART recommendation by about a decade. Broader study findings: Pre-ART expanded TRB clones stayed dominant throughout, though often decreasing after ART. Repertoires in HIV (unlike those of controls) had narrower CDR3 length ranges.

CDR3 length: 15 amino acids. CDR1 and CDR2 from the germline V gene are SNHLY and FYNNEI. Trimming removed 0 bases at V and 3 bases at J, with 12 bases between. Researchers report immunoSEQ v3.0 was run at survey level. The protocol was immunoSEQ multiplex PCR, while the TCRdb copy is restricted to in-frame clones and leaves out a portion. The data show 13,000 to 15,000 clones, less than 85% seen once. In its sample, this clone was seen a few times. No antigen is known for it. The starting material was unsorted PBMCs, obtained 3.2 years before starting antiretroviral therapy. This chain uses TRBV2 with TRBJ2-7; D unclear. The receptor was isolated from a man aged 40-55 years with HIV. The DNA for the CDR3 is TGTGCCAGCAGTGAAGCGCAGGCAGGAATCTACGAGCAGTACTTC. It encodes CASSEAQAGIYEQYF.